The rows below give T cell receptor beta chains drawn from one sample of a study of human thymus T cells. Sequenced by immunoSEQ multiplex PCR; TCRdb stores in-frame clones only, minus some. The sample yields about 46,000 clones, 85% to 95% seen once. Sequences were obtained from blood. The receptor set was obtained from a girl less than two years old with a congenital heart defect but otherwise immunologically healthy. The CDR3 runs from the conserved cysteine through the conserved F or W. Each record gives: CDR3 length, V gene, J gene, CDR3 protein.

>17|TRBV5-1|TRBJ2-7
CARCARLADLIGYEQYF
>13|TRBV5-6|TRBJ2-1
CASSFQIRDEQFF
>14|TRBV10-1|TRBJ2-2
CASSPGQFTGELFF
>16|TRBV21-1|TRBJ2-1
CASSDEQFDREYEQFF
>15|TRBV10-2|TRBJ2-2
CASSPTLLEAGELFF
>14|TRBV4-1|TRBJ2-5
CASSRGQGGGAQYF
>13|TRBV5-4|TRBJ2-5
CASSLWPGETQYF
>13|TRBV5-1|TRBJ2-1
CASSLVLGDEQFF
>14|TRBV7-6|TRBJ2-5
CASSLSGPKETQYF
>13|TRBV7-2|TRBJ1-1
CASSLGGDTEAFF
>14|TRBV5-1|TRBJ2-4
CASSLGLWVDIQYF
>16|TRBV14|TRBJ1-2
CASSQGGPRDRHGYTF
>14|TRBV30|TRBJ1-1
CAWNGDRGGTEAFF
>11|TRBV11-3|TRBJ1-1
CASTLTVEAFF
>14|TRBV5-6|TRBJ2-5
CASSLSDWRGTQYF
>11|TRBV20-1|TRBJ1-1
CSARDRTEAFF
>15|TRBV19|TRBJ1-5
CASSIGGRGNQPQHF
>15|TRBV11-1|TRBJ2-7
CASSFPDRGLYEQYF
>15|TRBV6-5|TRBJ2-7
CASSYSGQGVYEQYF
>13|TRBV5-1|TRBJ2-1
CASSFAYGNEQFF
>15|TRBV10-3|TRBJ1-4
CAISLRTGTNEKLFF
>13|TRBV2|TRBJ1-5
CASSDQGNQPQHF
>11|TRBV29-1|TRBJ1-1
CSLGGNTEAFF
>14|TRBV29-1|TRBJ2-3
CSVETSGITDTQYF
>13|TRBV28|TRBJ2-5
CASLGGLWETQYF
>14|TRBV19|TRBJ1-1
CASSMDRVNTEAFF
>14|TRBV6-5|TRBJ2-1
CASSYKGTRYEQFF
>19|TRBV19|TRBJ2-4
CASSSDRDKRLIAKNIQYF
>17|TRBV7-9|TRBJ2-1
CASSLFLAESSYNEQFF
>14|TRBV18|TRBJ1-2
CASSPPQGSWGYTF
>12|TRBV27|TRBJ1-4
CASSSGTAKLFF
>12|TRBV21-1|TRBJ2-1
CASSKPQFEQFF
>16|TRBV4-1|TRBJ2-1
CASSQGLGRPYNEQFF
>17|TRBV1|TRBJ2-1
CTSSHAPSNESYNEQFF
>14|TRBV7-9|TRBJ1-2
CASAGINGVSGYTF
>14|TRBV27|TRBJ2-5
CASRFTAGGGTQYF
>18|TRBV7-9|TRBJ1-3
CASSLYYGTGGSGNTIYF
>14|TRBV5-1|TRBJ2-7
CASSSQGAPYEQYF
>16|TRBV5-1|TRBJ2-2
CASSSQGVPYTGELFF
>16|TRBV7-8|TRBJ2-1
CASSLAYRGRANEQFF
>19|TRBV29-1|TRBJ2-7
CSVNIPTITTGATKDEQYF
>13|TRBV7-9|TRBJ2-1
CASTGARTNEQFF
>16|TRBV4-2|TRBJ2-3
CASSPLGQGATDTQYF